This T cell receptor beta chain was captured in a study of T cells in Graves' hyperthyroidism and ophthalmopathy. Cells are PBMCs isolated from around 9.4 ml of fresh blood. The source material, RNA transcripts, was used to amplify TCR beta CDR3 regions. HTBI primers drove first-round RT-PCR of the TCR CDR3. From the multiplex PCR reads, TCRdb called clonotypes with MiXCR, one entry per CDR3 protein. This sample has about half a million distinct CDR3 sequences, with 22% found just once. This clonotype was seen many times. The CDR3 is 12 amino acids. Germline lookup yields CDR1 MNHEY and CDR2 SVGAGI. Trimming left V 0 bases short and J 7 bases short, with 6 bases between.

Material: blood. The TCR originated in a woman aged 65 to 85 with Graves' ophthalmopathy. The chain couples TRBV6-5 to TRBJ1-1; D gene ambiguous. The CDR3 DNA is TGTGCCAGCAGTTACTCGCGTAATGAAGCTTTCTTT. The encoded protein is CASSYSRNEAFF.